This T cell receptor (beta chain) emerged from a study of PD-1 blockade in classical Hodgkin lymphoma. General study findings and limits: Those patients who began receiving nivolumab less than 1 year after ASCT had lower diversity, and they were excluded.

Comments on this clone: Its antigen remains unidentified.

Every patient was affected by relapse after autologous stem cell transplantation, while exposure to brentuximab vedotin was not uniform. The ends were cut back, 0 bases at V and 5 bases at J, with 17 bases in the middle. CDR1 is MNHEY and CDR2 is SVGAGI in the germline V gene. CDR3 size: 16 residues. TCRdb keeps only in-frame clones here, not all; method: immunoSEQ multiplex PCR. The sample has roughly 41,000 clones; 88% are singletons. The clonotype originates from a human donor with classical Hodgkin lymphoma. The sequenced sample was peripheral blood mononuclear cells (PBMCs), obtained before the second cycle of nivolumab. This chain connects TRBV6-5 to TRBJ2-7, with D possibly being TRBD1 (6 bases). The CDR3 nucleotides read TGTGCCAGCAGTTACTCCCTCAGGGGTTTTGGGGACGAGCAGTACTTC. It codes for CASSYSLRGFGDEQYF.